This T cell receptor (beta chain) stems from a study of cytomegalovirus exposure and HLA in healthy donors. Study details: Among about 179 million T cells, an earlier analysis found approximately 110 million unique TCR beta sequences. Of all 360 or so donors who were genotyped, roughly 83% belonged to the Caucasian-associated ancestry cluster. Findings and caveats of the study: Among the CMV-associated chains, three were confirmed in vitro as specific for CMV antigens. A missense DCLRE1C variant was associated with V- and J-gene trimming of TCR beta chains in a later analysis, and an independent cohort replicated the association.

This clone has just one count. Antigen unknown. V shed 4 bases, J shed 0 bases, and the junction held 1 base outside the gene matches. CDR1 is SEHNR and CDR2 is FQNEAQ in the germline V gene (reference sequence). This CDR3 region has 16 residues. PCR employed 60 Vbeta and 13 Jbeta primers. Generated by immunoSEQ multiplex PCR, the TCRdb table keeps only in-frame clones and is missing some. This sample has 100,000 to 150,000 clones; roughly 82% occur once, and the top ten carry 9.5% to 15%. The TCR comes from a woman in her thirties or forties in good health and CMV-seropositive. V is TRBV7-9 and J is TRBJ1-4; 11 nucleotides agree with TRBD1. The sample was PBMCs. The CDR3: CASSWTGGTTNEKLFF. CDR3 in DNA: TGTGCCAGCAGCTGGACAGGGGGCACAACTAATGAAAAACTGTTTTTT. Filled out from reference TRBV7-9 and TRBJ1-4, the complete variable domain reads DTGVSQNPRHKITKRGQNVTFRCDPISEHNRLYWYRQTLGQGPEFLTYFQNEAQLEKSRLLSDRFSAERPKGSFSTLEIQRTEQGDSAMYLCASSWTGGTTNEKLFFGSGTQLSVL.